This T cell receptor (beta chain) emerged from a study of human T cells and chemical hapten exposure. The CDR3 has 13 amino acids. Trimming took off 2 bases at V and 2 bases at J, with 9 bases between the two ends. The V gene's germline CDR1 is SQVTM and CDR2 ANQGSEA. MiXCR, run by TCRdb on the RACE reads, gives a single entry per CDR3 protein. The table records around 60,000 distinct CDR3 sequences, around 7% of them present only once. The time point: pre-sensitization, week 0. The treatment here: therapeutic diphenylcyclopropenone sensitization with weekly scalp DPC. In its sample, this clonotype was seen a few times.

The specimen was whole blood, collected in connection with sensitization to the hapten diphenylcyclopropenone (DPC). This TCR came from a woman aged 25-40 years with alopecia areata. Some clones in this sample may be carry-over from other donors' samples. V is TRBV29-1 and J is TRBJ2-5; D call uncertain. The CDR3 DNA reads as TGCAGCGTTGAAAGGAACGGTCAAGAGACCCAGTACTTC. Encoded protein: CSVERNGQETQYF.